This T cell receptor beta chain was sequenced during a study of CD4+ T cells in melanoma. Broader study findings: Reportedly, melanoma neoantigen-specific CD4+ T cells showed varied differentiation states.

Points on this clone: Its target is unknown.

Assay: immunoSEQ multiplex PCR; the TCRdb copy retains only in-frame clones and omits some. The sample holds tens of thousands of clones, roughly 69% seen once. With V trimmed by 7 bases and J by 0 bases, 9 bases remained unmatched. The V gene's germline CDR1 is SQVTM and CDR2 ANQGSEA. This CDR3 is 15 amino acids long. This chain connects TRBV29-1 to TRBJ1-1; 9 bases align to TRBD1. The sequence came from a human donor with melanoma. Sequencing was carried out using tumor tissue. CDR3 residues: CSAKQGASLNTEAFF. The CDR3 coding sequence is TGCAGCGCCAAACAGGGGGCAAGCCTGAACACTGAAGCTTTCTTT.